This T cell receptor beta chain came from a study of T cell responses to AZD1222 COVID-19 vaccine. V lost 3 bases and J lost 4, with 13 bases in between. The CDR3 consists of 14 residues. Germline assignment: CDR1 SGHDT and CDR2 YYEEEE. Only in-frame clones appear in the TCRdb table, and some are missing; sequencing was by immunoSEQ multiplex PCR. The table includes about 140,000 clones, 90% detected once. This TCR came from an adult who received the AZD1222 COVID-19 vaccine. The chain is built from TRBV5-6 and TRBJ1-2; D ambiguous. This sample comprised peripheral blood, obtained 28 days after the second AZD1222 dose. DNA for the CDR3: TGTGCCAGCAGCTACGTTGACGTAGCCTATGGCTACACCTTC. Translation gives CASSYVDVAYGYTF.